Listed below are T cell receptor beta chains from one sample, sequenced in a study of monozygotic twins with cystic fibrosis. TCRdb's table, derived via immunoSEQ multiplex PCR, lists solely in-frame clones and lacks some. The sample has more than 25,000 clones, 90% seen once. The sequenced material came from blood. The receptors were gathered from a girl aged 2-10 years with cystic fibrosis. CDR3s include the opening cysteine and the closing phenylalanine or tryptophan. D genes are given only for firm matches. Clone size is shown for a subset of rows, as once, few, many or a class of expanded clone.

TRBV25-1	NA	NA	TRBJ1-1	CASSAYTEAFF	TGTGCCAGCAGTGCCTACACTGAAGCTTTCTTT
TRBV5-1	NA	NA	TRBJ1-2	CASSLELSDYGYTF	TGCGCCAGCAGCTTGGAGTTGTCAGACTATGGCTACACCTTC
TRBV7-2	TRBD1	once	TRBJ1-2	CASSWGQVNYGYTF	TGTGCCAGCAGCTGGGGACAGGTTAACTATGGCTACACCTTC
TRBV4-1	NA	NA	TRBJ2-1	CASSLPSAEQFF	TGCGCCAGCAGCCTACCCTCGGCGGAGCAGTTCTTC
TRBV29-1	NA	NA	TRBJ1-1	CSVGIHTEAFF	TGCAGCGTTGGGATTCACACTGAAGCTTTCTTT
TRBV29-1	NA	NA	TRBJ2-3	CSVASLLLDTQYF	TGCAGCGTTGCTAGCCTGCTCCTGGATACGCAGTATTTT
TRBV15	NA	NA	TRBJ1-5	CATSRPFPQNQPQHF	TGTGCCACCAGCAGGCCCTTTCCACAGAATCAGCCCCAGCATTTT
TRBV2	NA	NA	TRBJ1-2	CASSEGDGALYGYTF	TGTGCCAGCAGTGAGGGGGACGGCGCCCTTTATGGCTACACCTTC
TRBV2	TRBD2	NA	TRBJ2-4	CASSDGGAGNIQYF	TGTGCCAGCAGTGACGGGGGGGCAGGTAACATTCAGTACTTC
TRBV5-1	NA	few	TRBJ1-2	CASSLDFGGYTF	TGCGCCAGCAGCTTGGACTTCGGTGGCTACACCTTC
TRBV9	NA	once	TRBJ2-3	CASSVAHQLYTDTQYF	TGTGCCAGCAGCGTGGCCCACCAGCTCTACACAGATACGCAGTATTTT
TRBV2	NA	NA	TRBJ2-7	CASSAGPIDEQYF	TGTGCCAGCAGTGCCGGGCCCATAGACGAGCAGTACTTC
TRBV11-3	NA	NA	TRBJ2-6	CASSLGGSGANVLTF	TGTGCCAGCAGCTTAGGCGGCTCTGGGGCCAACGTCCTGACTTTC
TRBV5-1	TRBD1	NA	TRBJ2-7	CASSLWTGGYEQYF	TGCGCCAGCAGCTTGTGGACAGGGGGGTACGAGCAGTACTTC
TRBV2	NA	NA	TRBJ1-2	CASSEEGYGYTF	TGTGCCAGCAGTGAAGAGGGCTATGGCTACACCTTC
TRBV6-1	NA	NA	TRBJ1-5	CASSEWIGQGNQPQHF	TGTGCCAGCAGTGAATGGATAGGGCAGGGCAATCAGCCCCAGCATTTT
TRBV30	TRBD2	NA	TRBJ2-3	CAWSVGLAGNLDTQYF	TGTGCCTGGAGTGTAGGACTAGCGGGGAACCTAGATACGCAGTATTTT
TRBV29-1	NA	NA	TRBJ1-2	CSVKARGYTF	TGCAGCGTTAAGGCGCGGGGCTACACCTTC
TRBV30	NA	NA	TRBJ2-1	CAWSVLVANEQFF	TGTGCCTGGAGTGTATTGGTGGCGAATGAGCAGTTCTTC
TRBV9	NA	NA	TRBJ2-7	CASSVGVASHYEQYF	TGTGCCAGCAGCGTAGGAGTAGCGAGTCATTACGAGCAGTACTTC
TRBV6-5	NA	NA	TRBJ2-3	CASSRRWGDTQYF	TGTGCCAGCAGTAGAAGATGGGGGGATACGCAGTATTTT
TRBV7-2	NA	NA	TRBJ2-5	CASSLGGAQETQYF	TGTGCCAGCAGCTTAGGGGGCGCGCAGGAGACCCAGTACTTC
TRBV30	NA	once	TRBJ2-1	CAWTELRKQFF	TGTGCCTGGACCGAGTTGCGGAAGCAGTTCTTC
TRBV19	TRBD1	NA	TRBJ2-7	CASSIVTGPFYEQYF	TGTGCCAGTAGTATAGTGACAGGGCCCTTCTACGAGCAGTACTTC
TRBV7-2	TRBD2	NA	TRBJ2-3	CASRRGGGARVDTQYF	TGTGCCAGCCGCAGGGGCGGGGGGGCCCGAGTAGATACGCAGTATTTT
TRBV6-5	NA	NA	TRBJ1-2	CASSYSDYYGYTF	TGTGCCAGCAGTTACTCGGACTACTATGGCTACACCTTC
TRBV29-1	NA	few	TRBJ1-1	CSGLQGLNTEAFF	TGCAGCGGCCTACAGGGATTGAACACTGAAGCTTTCTTT
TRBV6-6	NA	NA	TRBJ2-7	CASSSTGSSYEQYF	TGTGCCAGCAGTTCGACCGGCAGCTCCTACGAGCAGTACTTC
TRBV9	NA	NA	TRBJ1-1	CASSGLTTGLNTEAFF	TGTGCCAGCAGCGGCCTCACGACGGGGCTAAACACTGAAGCTTTCTTT
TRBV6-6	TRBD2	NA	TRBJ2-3	CASRSVGGSTDTQYF	TGTGCCAGCAGGAGTGTGGGGGGGAGCACAGATACGCAGTATTTT
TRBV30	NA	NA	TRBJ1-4	CAWSRPGPAGEKLFF	TGTGCCTGGAGCCGTCCCGGCCCTGCTGGGGAAAAACTGTTTTTT
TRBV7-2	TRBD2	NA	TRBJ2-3	CASSLDGGFPEDTQYF	TGTGCCAGCAGCTTAGACGGGGGGTTTCCGGAAGATACGCAGTATTTT
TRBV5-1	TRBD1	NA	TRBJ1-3	CASSPGTGESGNTIYF	TGCGCCAGCAGCCCCGGCACAGGGGAGTCTGGAAACACCATATATTTT
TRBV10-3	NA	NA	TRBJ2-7	CAISGSHLFSYEQYF	TGTGCCATCAGTGGATCTCACCTCTTCTCCTACGAGCAGTACTTC
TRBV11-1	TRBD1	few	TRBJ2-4	CASSFTGGKNIQYF	TGTGCCAGCAGTTTCACAGGGGGCAAAAACATTCAGTACTTC
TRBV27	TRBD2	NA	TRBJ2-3	CASGPLAGGHPDTQYF	TGTGCCAGCGGTCCCTTAGCGGGGGGGCACCCAGATACGCAGTATTTT
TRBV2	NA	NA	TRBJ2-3	CASSEAMWGGTDTQYF	TGTGCCAGCAGTGAAGCGATGTGGGGGGGCACAGATACGCAGTATTTT
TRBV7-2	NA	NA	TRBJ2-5	CASSPHRRVQETQYF	TGTGCCAGCAGCCCCCACCGTCGGGTCCAAGAGACCCAGTACTTC
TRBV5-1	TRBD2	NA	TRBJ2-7	CASSLGSPSGGQYEQYF	TGCGCCAGCAGCTTGGGCTCCCCTAGCGGGGGGCAATACGAGCAGTACTTC
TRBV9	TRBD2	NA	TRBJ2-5	CASSVGPSGGQETQYF	TGTGCCAGCAGCGTAGGACCTAGCGGGGGGCAAGAGACCCAGTACTTC
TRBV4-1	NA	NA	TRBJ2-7	CASSHRGKTYEQYF	TGCGCCAGCAGCCACCGGGGAAAAACCTACGAGCAGTACTTC
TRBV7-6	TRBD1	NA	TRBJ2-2	CASRWDRGNSGELFF	TGTGCCAGCAGATGGGACAGGGGAAATTCCGGGGAGCTGTTTTTT
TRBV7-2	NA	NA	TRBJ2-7	CASLRTEKNEQYF	TGTGCCAGTCTACGGACAGAAAAGAACGAGCAGTACTTC
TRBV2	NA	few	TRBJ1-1	CASMTWVVAEAFF	TGTGCCAGCATGACTTGGGTGGTGGCTGAAGCTTTCTTT
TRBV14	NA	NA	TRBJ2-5	CASGPRVETQYF	TGTGCCAGCGGACCCAGGGTAGAGACCCAGTACTTC
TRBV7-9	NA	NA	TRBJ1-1	CASRPLRENTEAFF	TGTGCCAGCAGGCCCCTTCGGGAGAACACTGAAGCTTTCTTT
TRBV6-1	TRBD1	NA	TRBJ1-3	CASSGGTGRNTIYF	TGTGCCAGCAGTGGAGGGACAGGCCGAAACACCATATATTTT
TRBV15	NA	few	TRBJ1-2	CATSTRGTPGGYTF	TGTGCCACCAGCACACGCGGGACACCTGGGGGCTACACCTTC
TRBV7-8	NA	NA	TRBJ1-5	CASSLSEDQPQHF	TGTGCCAGCAGCTTATCTGAAGATCAGCCCCAGCATTTT
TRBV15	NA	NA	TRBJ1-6	CATSRDYKVAVNSPLHF	TGTGCCACCAGCAGAGATTATAAGGTCGCAGTCAATTCACCCCTCCACTTT
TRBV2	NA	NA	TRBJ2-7	CASSMKLLSSYEQYF	TGTGCCAGCAGTATGAAATTACTCAGCTCCTACGAGCAGTACTTC
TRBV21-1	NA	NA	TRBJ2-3	CASSNNTSTDTQYF	TGTGCCAGCAGCAATAACACTTCCACAGATACGCAGTATTTT
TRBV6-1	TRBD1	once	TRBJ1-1	CASRGTGFYPEAFF	TGTGCCAGCAGGGGGACAGGGTTTTACCCTGAAGCTTTCTTT
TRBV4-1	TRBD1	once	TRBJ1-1	CASSQVGDRGRSFF	TGCGCCAGCAGCCAAGTTGGGGACAGGGGTAGGTCTTTCTTT
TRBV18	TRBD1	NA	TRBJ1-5	CASSPGTGLNQPQHF	TGTGCCAGCTCACCCGGGACAGGGCTTAATCAGCCCCAGCATTTT
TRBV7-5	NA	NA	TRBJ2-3	CARSLLAGGTDTQYF	TGTGCCAGAAGCTTACTAGCGGGGGGCACAGATACGCAGTATTTT
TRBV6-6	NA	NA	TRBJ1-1	CASSYKDTEAFF	TGTGCCAGCAGTTACAAGGATACTGAAGCTTTCTTT
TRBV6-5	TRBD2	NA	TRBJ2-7	CASSYSMGLAGVEQYF	TGTGCCAGCAGTTACTCGATGGGACTAGCGGGGGTAGAGCAGTACTTC
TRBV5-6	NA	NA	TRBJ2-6	CASSLGGGPPLSGANVLTF	TGTGCCAGCAGCTTGGGAGGTGGTCCCCCCCTATCTGGGGCCAACGTCCTGACTTTC
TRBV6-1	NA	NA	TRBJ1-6	CASSENQGRSSPLHF	TGTGCCAGCAGTGAAAATCAGGGTAGGAGTTCACCCCTCCACTTT